This TCR beta chain was obtained from a study of technical replicates of blood from a few donors. CDR1 and CDR2 (germline): MNHEY, SVGAGI. V lost 6 bases and J lost 4; bases outside the gene matches: 5. The CDR3 consists of 13 residues. Using immunoSEQ multiplex PCR, the repertoire was profiled, and TCRdb retains in-frame clones only, with some absent. This sample yields approximately 79,000 clones, of which approximately 96% are seen a single time; less than 0.35% belongs to the top ten. Material for sequencing was T cells isolated from PBMCs. The TCR was taken from a human donor in good health. This chain uses TRBV6-5 with TRBJ1-1, with 7 bases matching TRBD1. DNA of the CDR3: TGTGCCAGCAGACTCCGGGACAGCACTGAAGCTTTCTTT. It yields the protein CASRLRDSTEAFF.